The TCR beta chain described here comes from a study of T cells in Graves' hyperthyroidism and ophthalmopathy. The table lists this clonotype with many counts. Its antigen is as yet unknown. Overall study findings and caveats: From stable hyperthyroidism, ophthalmopathy was separated by a 13 V-J model. Researchers found most expanded thyroid clonotypes above 0.001 in blood as well.

The investigators amplified TCR beta CDR3 regions from RNA transcripts. An initial round of RT-PCR targeting the TCR CDR3 relied on the HTBI primer set. TCRdb passed the multiplex PCR reads through MiXCR, listing each CDR3 protein once. The sample records about 640,000 distinct CDR3 sequences, 20% being singletons. This TCR came from a man aged 30-40 years with Graves' ophthalmopathy. Sequenced input: blood.

For the CDR3, the DNA is TGCGCCAGCAGCTTGACCCAAGGGGGCCCCTACGAGCAGTACTTC. Its translation: CASSLTQGGPYEQYF. The rearrangement links TRBV5-1 to TRBJ2-7; 7 positions agree with TRBD1. Germline V CDR1 and CDR2: SGHRS, YFSETQ. This CDR3 region has 15 residues. V was clipped by 1 base and J by 2 bases; unmatched bases: 6.